This T cell receptor beta chain stems from a study of OX40 agonist ivuxolimab in advanced cancers. Study background: Administration of intravenous ivuxolimab to patients occurred every 2 weeks at 0.01 to 10 mg/kg. The dose-escalation cohort was over 65% male, with a mean age of about 56 years, ranging roughly 20 to 80.

Study-level results: The study did not work out the antigen specificity of the expanded peripheral T cells.

This CDR3 has 14 residues. Germline V gene sequence: CDR1 GTSNPN, CDR2 SVGIG (reference sequence). The V end lost 3 bases, the J end lost 0 bases, and 8 bases lay between the germline ends. Method: immunoSEQ multiplex PCR; TCRdb's copy keeps in-frame clones and lacks some. The repertoire consists of 70,000 or so clones, with about 85% occurring once and the leading ten covering 5.5% to 7%. The sample holds a few counts of this clone. No antigen is known for it. Sequences were derived from CD4+ or CD8+ T cells sorted from blood, sampled in a trial of the OX40 agonist ivuxolimab. The receptor comes from an adult with an advanced solid tumor such as melanoma, head and neck, liver or kidney cancer. The chain uses TRBV30 and TRBJ2-2; D is unresolved. CDR3 residues: CAWRPAPNTGELFF. The CDR3 DNA is TGTGCCTGGAGGCCGGCTCCGAACACCGGGGAGCTGTTTTTT.